The 27 T cell receptor beta chains given below trace back to one sample, sequenced in a study of blood T cell repertoires in COVID-19. The assay was immunoSEQ multiplex PCR, and TCRdb's table has in-frame clones only and misses some. The table lists approximately 330,000 clones, approximately 83% of them singletons. The sample consisted of PBMCs or T cells enriched from blood (not recorded which). These receptor sequences come from a middle-aged woman with acute COVID-19.

The rearrangement joins TRBV3-1 (or the pseudogene TRBV3-2) to TRBJ2-2; 10 positions agree with TRBD2. Germline trimming cut 2 bases from V and 4 bases from J; bases unmatched to any gene: 4. The CDR3 covers 16 residues. Looked up from germline, CDR1 is LGHDT and CDR2 is YNNKEL (reference sequence). CDR3 region: CASSQLAGGPTGELFF. The CDR3 nucleotides are TGTGCCAGCAGCCAATTAGCGGGAGGACCCACCGGGGAGCTGTTTTTT.

This clone showed up just a few times. This chain joins TRBV2 and TRBJ1-2, with TRBD1 matching over 8 bases. The ends lost 5 bases at V and 4 bases at J; junction bases unmatched: 6. The germline CDR1 and CDR2 sequences are SNHLY and FYNNEI. The CDR3 is 14 amino acids. CDR3: CASSQTGGFYGYTF. CDR3 bases: TGTGCCAGCAGTCAAACAGGGGGTTTCTATGGCTACACCTTC.

A note on this clone: The same CDR3 is also encoded by other DNA sequences in this sample. The rearrangement joins TRBV9 to TRBJ1-3; perhaps TRBD1 as D (6 bases). The CDR3 sequence is 14 residues long. CDR1 and CDR2 (germline): SGDLS, YYNGEE. With 3 bases removed from V and 1 base from J, the gap between germline ends came to 8 bases. CDR3 region: CASSATGSGNTIYF. In DNA form, the CDR3 reads TGTGCCAGCAGCGCGACAGGTTCTGGAAACACCATATATTTT. The full variable domain, completed using reference TRBV9 and TRBJ1-3, is DSGVTQTPKHLITATGQRVTLRCSPRSGDLSVYWYQQSLDQGLQFLIQYYNGEERAKGNILERFSAQQFPDLHSELNLSSLELGDSALYFCASSATGSGNTIYFGEGSWLTVV.

This clone was detected only once. The J gene is TRBJ2-7, the V gene TRBV13, with TRBD2 matching 7 bases. The CDR3 totals 11 residues. Germline CDR1 is PRHDT and CDR2 is FYEKMQ (reference sequence). The junction had 2 bases not matched to a gene; V was cut back by 5 bases and J by 7 bases. CDR3 nucleotide sequence: TGTGCCAGCAGCCAGGGAGGGGAGCAGTACTTC. It specifies CASSQGGEQYF.

The chain joins TRBV19 to TRBJ1-5; 7 bases fit TRBD1. In germline, CDR1 is LNHDA, CDR2 SQIVND (reference sequence). This CDR3 is built from 16 residues. After removal of 7 bases from V and 0 bases from J, the junction contained 9 bases not matched to a gene. The CDR3 is CASTRRGQNSNQPQHF. In nucleotides, the CDR3 is TGTGCCAGTACGAGGCGGGGACAGAATAGCAATCAGCCCCAGCATTTT.

This clone has a count of ten or more. The chain employs TRBV4-1 and TRBJ2-1; perhaps TRBD1 as D (6 bases). Germline CDR1 MGHRA, CDR2 YSYEKL. V gave up 6 bases and J gave up 4 bases, with 13 bases separating them. CDR3 length: 14 amino acids. CDR3 nucleotide sequence: TGCGCCAGCAGTCAGCCAGGGGCATACAATGAGCAGTTCTTC. It yields the protein CASSQPGAYNEQFF.

V is TRBV27 and J is TRBJ1-2, with 7 positions matching TRBD1. V dropped 5 bases and J dropped 8; count of bases not matched to a gene: 20. The germline gives CDR1 MNHEY, CDR2 SMNVEV (reference sequence). CDR3 size: 17 residues. The CDR3 nucleotides are TGTGCCAGCAGTGTTGAACGACAGGGAGCCTTCTATGGAGGCTACACCTTC. Protein: CASSVERQGAFYGGYTF.

The chain has TRBV28 and TRBJ1-2, with TRBD1 matching over 8 bases. With 5 bases clipped from V and 2 bases from J, the junction kept 4 bases outside the gene matches. Germline V gene sequence: CDR1 MDHEN, CDR2 SYDVKM. The CDR3 totals 14 residues. For the CDR3, the DNA is TGTGCCAGCAGTCAAGGACAGGGAAACTATGGCTACACCTTC. Its protein product is CASSQGQGNYGYTF.

This clone was observed a single time. The gene calls are TRBV9 and TRBJ2-7, with unresolved D. This CDR3 has 12 amino acids. With 3 bases removed from V and 5 bases from J, the gap between germline ends came to 9 bases. The germline V gene encodes CDR1 SGDLS and CDR2 YYNGEE. The CDR3 sequence: CASSGQPNEQYF. CDR3 in DNA: TGTGCCAGCAGCGGGCAACCGAACGAGCAGTACTTC. Supplemented by reference TRBV9 and TRBJ2-7, the full variable domain reads DSGVTQTPKHLITATGQRVTLRCSPRSGDLSVYWYQQSLDQGLQFLIQYYNGEERAKGNILERFSAQQFPDLHSELNLSSLELGDSALYFCASSGQPNEQYFGPGTRLTVT.

The J gene is TRBJ2-1, the V gene TRBV2; no clear D gene. Germline CDR1 is SNHLY and CDR2 is FYNNEI. This CDR3 has 11 amino acids. Trimming took off 8 bases at V and 4 bases at J, with 6 bases between the two ends. CDR3 amino acids: CASGSYNEQFF. CDR3 nucleotide sequence: TGTGCCAGCGGCAGTTACAATGAGCAGTTCTTC. The variable domain in full, with the rest retrieved from reference TRBV2 and TRBJ2-1, is EPEVTQTPSHQVTQMGQEVILRCVPISNHLYFYWYRQILGQKVEFLVSFYNNEISEKSEIFDDQFSVERPDGSNFTLKIRSTKLEDSAMYFCASGSYNEQFFGPGTRLTVL.

J is TRBJ1-3 and V is TRBV30; TRBD1 aligns across 8 bases. V trimming: 5 bases; J trimming: 0 bases; junction bases outside the gene matches: 18. This CDR3 is built from 19 residues. Germline V gene data show CDR1 as GTSNPN and CDR2 as SVGIG (reference sequence). CDR3: CAWDQGQADGWSSGNTIYF. CDR3 in DNA: TGTGCCTGGGACCAGGGACAGGCGGACGGATGGAGCTCTGGAAACACCATATATTTT.

The chain combines TRBV12-5 with TRBJ2-1, with D possibly TRBD2 on 6 matching bases. V lost 2 bases and J lost 9, with 11 bases in between. Germline CDR1 reads LGHNT; CDR2 reads FRNRAP. CDR3 size: 13 residues. The CDR3 protein is CASGLLEGTEQFF. In DNA, the CDR3 is TGTGCTAGTGGTTTGTTGGAGGGGACTGAGCAGTTCTTC. The whole variable domain, remainder taken from reference TRBV12-5 and TRBJ2-1, is DARVTQTPRHKVTEMGQEVTMRCQPILGHNTVFWYRQTMMQGLELLAYFRNRAPLDDSGMPKDRFSAEMPDATLATLKIQPSEPRDSAVYFCASGLLEGTEQFFGPGTRLTVL.

V and J are TRBV4-2 and TRBJ2-7, with 7 bases identical to TRBD2. The CDR3 covers 15 residues. CDR1 LGHNA and CDR2 YNFKEQ come from the germline V gene. Trimming at V came to 0 bases and at J to 6 bases, leaving 8 bases not matched to a gene. CDR3 nucleotide sequence: TGTGCCAGCAGCCAAGATTGGGGGGGACCGTCCGAGCAGTACTTC. Amino acids: CASSQDWGGPSEQYF.

The gene calls are TRBV7-2 and TRBJ2-2; TRBD2 is a possible D gene (5 bases). Germline loops: CDR1 SGHTA, CDR2 FQGNSA. The CDR3 contains 13 residues. Trimming pared 5 bases from V and 7 bases from J, leaving 11 bases between. The CDR3 DNA reads as TGTGCCAGCAGCCTCGGGGTAATCGGGGAGCTGTTTTTT. It codes for CASSLGVIGELFF.

This rearrangement joins TRBV9 to TRBJ2-1; TRBD1 matches at 8 bases. CDR1 and CDR2 from the germline V gene are SGDLS and YYNGEE. Trimming cost V 0 bases and J 3 bases; bases outside gene matches: 2. The CDR3 is 15 residues long. CDR3 residues: CASSVVGQGYNEQFF. CDR3 DNA: TGTGCCAGCAGCGTAGTAGGACAGGGCTACAATGAGCAGTTCTTC.

The chain combines TRBV6-5 with TRBJ2-7; 10 nucleotides align to TRBD2. Trimming at V came to 2 bases and at J to 6 bases, leaving 10 bases not matched to a gene. Germline V gene data show CDR1 as MNHEY and CDR2 as SVGAGI. The CDR3 is 16 residues long. Here the CDR3 reads CASSYPLAGDLSEQYF. Here the CDR3 DNA reads TGTGCCAGCAGTTACCCTCTAGCGGGAGACCTGTCCGAGCAGTACTTC.

This chain links TRBV13 with TRBJ2-3; maybe TRBD1 (6 bases). Between the trimmed V and J ends, which lost 1 base and 1 base, there was a span of 12 bases. Germline V gives CDR1 PRHDT, CDR2 FYEKMQ (reference sequence). The CDR3 sequence is 16 residues long. The CDR3 DNA follows: TGTGCCAGCAGCTTAGCCACAGGGCTGGGCACAGATACGCAGTATTTT. This sequence encodes CASSLATGLGTDTQYF.

This clone is a singleton in its sample. This chain links TRBV18 with TRBJ2-7; the D gene is possibly TRBD1 (7 bases). The CDR3 loop spans 15 amino acids. V was shortened by 2 bases and J by 1 base, with 12 bases between the two germline ends. Looked up from germline, CDR1 is KGHSH and CDR2 is LQKENI. The CDR3 region has the DNA TGTGCCAGCTCACCAGAGACAGGGAGGTCCTACGAGCAGTACTTC. This sequence encodes CASSPETGRSYEQYF.

This clone was seen only once. The chain has TRBV4-3 and TRBJ2-3; 7 bases fit TRBD1. Germline V gives CDR1 LGHNA, CDR2 YSLEER. Trimming at V came to 1 base and at J to 3 bases, leaving 16 bases not matched to a gene. The length of the CDR3 is 19 residues. The CDR3 DNA is TGCGCCAGCAGCCAAGGCCTTGACTCAGAGACAGGGTTAACAGATACGCAGTATTTT. Encoded protein: CASSQGLDSETGLTDTQYF.

The chain employs TRBV7-2 and TRBJ1-2; D may be TRBD1 (5 bases). The V gene's germline CDR1 is SGHTA and CDR2 FQGNSA. Trimming removed 1 base at V and 7 bases at J, with 13 bases between. This CDR3 has 14 amino acids. DNA of the CDR3: TGTGCCAGCAGCTTAGATAAGGGTCAGGGTGGCTACACCTTC. This translates into CASSLDKGQGGYTF.

The chain has TRBV7-2 and TRBJ2-5; the D is unclear. Trimming left V 6 bases short and J 8 bases short, with 16 bases between. The V gene's germline CDR1 is SGHTA and CDR2 FQGNSA. The CDR3 has 13 residues. CDR3 DNA sequence: TGTGCCAGCAGTTCGACTCCCTCCGATACCCAGTACTTC. Protein sequence: CASSSTPSDTQYF.

The chain uses TRBV18 and TRBJ2-1; D uncertain. Trimming removed 3 bases from V and 4 bases from J, with 10 bases in between. Germline CDR1 is KGHSH and CDR2 is LQKENI. CDR3 length: 14 residues. CDR3 nucleotides: TGTGCCAGCTCACCCCCCCTAGATTACAATGAGCAGTTCTTC. Protein: CASSPPLDYNEQFF.

V and J are TRBV6-5 and TRBJ2-7, with 9 bases identical to TRBD1. Looked up from germline, CDR1 is MNHEY and CDR2 is SVGAGI. The ends lost 2 bases at V and 4 bases at J; junction bases unmatched: 9. The CDR3 has 16 amino acids. CDR3 amino acids: CASSYAQGAVVYEQYF. The CDR3 DNA reads TGTGCCAGCAGTTACGCACAGGGGGCTGTTGTTTACGAGCAGTACTTC.

The V and J genes are TRBV27 and TRBJ2-3, with 12 bases fitting TRBD2. From germline, CDR1 is MNHEY and CDR2 SMNVEV (reference sequence). V lost 6 bases and J lost 4; bases outside the gene matches: 8. There are 16 residues in the CDR3. In DNA form, the CDR3 reads TGTGCCAGCAGCCTCACTAGCGGGAGGAACGCAGATACGCAGTATTTT. Amino acids: CASSLTSGRNADTQYF.

As regards this clone: Other DNA variants within this sample encode the same CDR3. The chain couples TRBV19 to TRBJ1-4, with TRBD1 identical over 11 bases. The CDR3 extends over 13 amino acids. Per the germline V gene, CDR1 is LNHDA and CDR2 is SQIVND (reference sequence). J gave up 8 bases and V 8 bases, and 4 bases lay outside the gene matches. CDR3 residues: CASSDRGREKLFF. The CDR3 DNA follows: TGTGCCAGTTCGGACAGGGGGCGCGAAAAACTGTTTTTT. The full variable domain, with the rest looked up from reference TRBV19 and TRBJ1-4, is DGGITQSPKYLFRKEGQNVTLSCEQNLNHDAMYWYRQDPGQGLRLIYYSQIVNDFQKGDIAEGYSVSREKKESFPLTVTSAQKNPTAFYLCASSDRGREKLFFGSGTQLSVL.

The chain uses TRBV6-5 and TRBJ2-7; TRBD2 agrees at 10 bases. V dropped 10 bases and J dropped 2; count of bases not matched to a gene: 8. Germline assignment: CDR1 MNHEY and CDR2 SVGAGI. The CDR3 sequence is 14 residues long. The CDR3 region has the DNA TGTGCCACATTAGCGGGGGGCCGGACCTACGAGCAGTACTTC. Amino acids: CATLAGGRTYEQYF.

This clone was recorded only once. The J gene is TRBJ1-3, the V gene TRBV9; possibly TRBD1 for D (6 bases). Germline-derived CDR1 and CDR2 are SGDLS and YYNGEE. The germline V and J ends were trimmed by 3 bases and 0 bases, with 10 bases remaining between them. This CDR3 has 15 amino acids. CDR3 sequence: CASSEGQHSGNTIYF. The CDR3 coding sequence is TGTGCCAGCAGCGAAGGACAGCACTCTGGAAACACCATATATTTT. The whole variable domain, remainder taken from reference TRBV9 and TRBJ1-3, is DSGVTQTPKHLITATGQRVTLRCSPRSGDLSVYWYQQSLDQGLQFLIQYYNGEERAKGNILERFSAQQFPDLHSELNLSSLELGDSALYFCASSEGQHSGNTIYFGEGSWLTVV.